The rows below give T cell receptor beta chains drawn from one sample of a study of T cell changes during pregnancy in multiple sclerosis. Generated by immunoSEQ multiplex PCR, the TCRdb table keeps only in-frame clones and is missing some. In the table there are 85,000 to 130,000 clones, just under 95% of which are singletons. The sample was peripheral blood, taken after pregnancy. The receptors come from a female donor with multiple sclerosis, enrolled in a pregnancy study. CDR3s include the opening cysteine and the closing phenylalanine or tryptophan. The order of the fields is D gene, CDR3 length, V gene, J gene, clone size, CDR3 DNA, CDR3 protein. A D gene is named only where the DNA matches it firmly. Rows may omit the clone size; those that give it use once, few, many or a size class.

d_call: .; cdr3_length: 12; v_call: TRBV7-2; j_call: TRBJ1-1; clone_size: .; cdr3_nt: TGTGCCAGCAGCTTTCTTTACACTGAAGCTTTCTTT; cdr3_aa: CASSFLYTEAFF
d_call: TRBD1; cdr3_length: 14; v_call: TRBV28; j_call: TRBJ2-7; clone_size: .; cdr3_nt: TGTGCCAGCAGTTTGGGGGACAGGGTAGGCGAGCAGTACTTC; cdr3_aa: CASSLGDRVGEQYF
d_call: .; cdr3_length: 17; v_call: TRBV5-1; j_call: TRBJ2-6; clone_size: once; cdr3_nt: TGCGCCAGCAGCAAGACTAGTGCCACCTCTGGGGCCAACGTCCTGACTTTC; cdr3_aa: CASSKTSATSGANVLTF
d_call: .; cdr3_length: 13; v_call: TRBV5-4; j_call: TRBJ2-1; clone_size: .; cdr3_nt: TGTGCCAGCAGCCTGAACCTCCAGAATGAGCAGTTCTTC; cdr3_aa: CASSLNLQNEQFF
d_call: .; cdr3_length: 13; v_call: TRBV7-6; j_call: TRBJ1-1; clone_size: .; cdr3_nt: TGTGCCAGCAGCGATAAGATGAGTTATGAAGCTTTCTTT; cdr3_aa: CASSDKMSYEAFF
d_call: TRBD1; cdr3_length: 16; v_call: TRBV30; j_call: TRBJ1-5; clone_size: once; cdr3_nt: TGTGCCTGGAGTGGCGGGACAGGGACCAGCAATCAGCCCCAGCATTTT; cdr3_aa: CAWSGGTGTSNQPQHF
d_call: TRBD2; cdr3_length: 15; v_call: TRBV30; j_call: TRBJ2-1; clone_size: .; cdr3_nt: TGTGCCTGGAGCGGACTAGCGGGAGATGTTAATGAGCAGTTCTTC; cdr3_aa: CAWSGLAGDVNEQFF
d_call: TRBD2; cdr3_length: 15; v_call: TRBV13; j_call: TRBJ2-7; clone_size: .; cdr3_nt: TGTGCCAGCAGCTTAGATGTTAGCGGGGGACTAGAGCAGTACTTC; cdr3_aa: CASSLDVSGGLEQYF
d_call: .; cdr3_length: 17; v_call: TRBV2; j_call: TRBJ1-2; clone_size: .; cdr3_nt: TGTGCCAGCAGTGAGACCCCTGAGGGGGGCGGGGGCTATGGCTACACCTTC; cdr3_aa: CASSETPEGGGGYGYTF
d_call: .; cdr3_length: 16; v_call: TRBV19; j_call: TRBJ2-7; clone_size: .; cdr3_nt: TGTGCCAGTAGCACGCACCCCGGGACTTTCGCCTACGAGCAGTACTTC; cdr3_aa: CASSTHPGTFAYEQYF
d_call: .; cdr3_length: 15; v_call: TRBV6-1; j_call: TRBJ1-2; clone_size: once; cdr3_nt: TGTGCCAGCAGTGAAGTAGGTTGGGACATGTATGGCTACACCTTC; cdr3_aa: CASSEVGWDMYGYTF
d_call: .; cdr3_length: 15; v_call: TRBV7-6; j_call: TRBJ1-6; clone_size: .; cdr3_nt: TGTGCCAGCAGCTTAGCTGGCAGGCCCGATTCACCCCTCCACTTT; cdr3_aa: CASSLAGRPDSPLHF
d_call: TRBD1; cdr3_length: 12; v_call: TRBV2; j_call: TRBJ2-3; clone_size: .; cdr3_nt: TGTGCCAGCAGCGGGACAGAAGATACGCAGTATTTT; cdr3_aa: CASSGTEDTQYF
d_call: TRBD1; cdr3_length: 14; v_call: TRBV6-6; j_call: TRBJ1-2; clone_size: .; cdr3_nt: TGTGCCAGCAGAGACAGGGGGCTGGGCTATGGCTACACCTTC; cdr3_aa: CASRDRGLGYGYTF
d_call: .; cdr3_length: 14; v_call: TRBV7-7; j_call: TRBJ2-2; clone_size: .; cdr3_nt: TGTGCCAGCGCCACGGGGTACGGAACCGGGGAGCTGTTTTTT; cdr3_aa: CASATGYGTGELFF
d_call: TRBD1; cdr3_length: 15; v_call: TRBV11-3; j_call: TRBJ2-3; clone_size: .; cdr3_nt: TGTGCCAGCAGCCGGCTGGGGGGACAGGGAGATACGCAGTATTTT; cdr3_aa: CASSRLGGQGDTQYF
d_call: .; cdr3_length: 15; v_call: TRBV4-1; j_call: TRBJ1-5; clone_size: .; cdr3_nt: TGCGCCAGCAGCCTAACTACAGGATCGGGTCAGCCCCAGCATTTT; cdr3_aa: CASSLTTGSGQPQHF
d_call: TRBD1; cdr3_length: 17; v_call: TRBV5-1; j_call: TRBJ2-1; clone_size: .; cdr3_nt: TGCGCCAGCAGCGAGGACAGGCCCAAGACCCTATACAATGAGCAGTTCTTC; cdr3_aa: CASSEDRPKTLYNEQFF